This T cell receptor (beta chain) derives from a study of blood T cells in healthy people across ages. Turning to the study itself: Per two T cells, about one barcoded beta molecule was captured through template switching. Study results and caveats: A greater number of naive CD4+ cells and higher diversity distinguished long-lived donors from aged donors.

V was pared by 7 bases and J by 6 bases, with 13 bases between. CDR3 length equals 13 residues. Germline V gene data show CDR1 as LNHDA and CDR2 as SQIVND (reference sequence). There are a few counts of this clonotype. Its cognate antigen is unknown. Using a J-beta primer mix together with a sample-barcoded 5' primer, a second PCR was run for about 6 to 11 cycles. MiXCR, applied by TCRdb to the 5' RACE reads, yields one record per CDR3 protein. Among about 930,000 distinct CDR3 sequences listed, about 28% were seen once. These sequences were also reported in another study, on T cells of mothers and their children. From that report: Extracted RNA, in its entirety, went into cDNA synthesis at about 1.5 ug per 15 ul. No T cell clones of persistent microchimeric origin were detected.

The clonotype originates from a woman between 35 and 50 years old in good health. V is TRBV19 and J is TRBJ2-1, with D possibly matching TRBD1 (6 bases). Specimen: blood. CDR3 sequence reads: CASTTGQSNEQFF. The CDR3 DNA reads as TGTGCCAGTACCACCGGACAGAGCAATGAGCAGTTCTTC. Looking up the rest from reference TRBV19 and TRBJ2-1 gives the full variable domain: DGGITQSPKYLFRKEGQNVTLSCEQNLNHDAMYWYRQDPGQGLRLIYYSQIVNDFQKGDIAEGYSVSREKKESFPLTVTSAQKNPTAFYLCASTTGQSNEQFFGPGTRLTVL.